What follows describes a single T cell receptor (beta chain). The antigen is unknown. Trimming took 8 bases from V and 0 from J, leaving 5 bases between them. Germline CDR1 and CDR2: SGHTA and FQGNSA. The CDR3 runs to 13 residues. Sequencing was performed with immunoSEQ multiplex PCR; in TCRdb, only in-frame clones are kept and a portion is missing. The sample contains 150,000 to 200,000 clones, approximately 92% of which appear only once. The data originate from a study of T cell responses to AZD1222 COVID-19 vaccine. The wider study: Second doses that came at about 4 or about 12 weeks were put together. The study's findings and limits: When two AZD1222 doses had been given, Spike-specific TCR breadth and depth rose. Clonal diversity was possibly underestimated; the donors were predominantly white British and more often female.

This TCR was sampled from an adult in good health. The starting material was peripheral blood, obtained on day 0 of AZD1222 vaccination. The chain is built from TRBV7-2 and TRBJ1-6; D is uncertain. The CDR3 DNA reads TGTGCCAGCGTCCCCTCCTATAATTCACCCCTCCACTTT. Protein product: CASVPSYNSPLHF. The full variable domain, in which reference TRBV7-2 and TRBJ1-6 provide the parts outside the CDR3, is GAGVSQSPSNKVTEKGKDVELRCDPISGHTALYWYRQSLGQGLEFLIYFQGNSAPDKSGLPSDRFSAERTGGSVSTLTIQRTQQEDSAVYLCASVPSYNSPLHFGNGTRLTVT.